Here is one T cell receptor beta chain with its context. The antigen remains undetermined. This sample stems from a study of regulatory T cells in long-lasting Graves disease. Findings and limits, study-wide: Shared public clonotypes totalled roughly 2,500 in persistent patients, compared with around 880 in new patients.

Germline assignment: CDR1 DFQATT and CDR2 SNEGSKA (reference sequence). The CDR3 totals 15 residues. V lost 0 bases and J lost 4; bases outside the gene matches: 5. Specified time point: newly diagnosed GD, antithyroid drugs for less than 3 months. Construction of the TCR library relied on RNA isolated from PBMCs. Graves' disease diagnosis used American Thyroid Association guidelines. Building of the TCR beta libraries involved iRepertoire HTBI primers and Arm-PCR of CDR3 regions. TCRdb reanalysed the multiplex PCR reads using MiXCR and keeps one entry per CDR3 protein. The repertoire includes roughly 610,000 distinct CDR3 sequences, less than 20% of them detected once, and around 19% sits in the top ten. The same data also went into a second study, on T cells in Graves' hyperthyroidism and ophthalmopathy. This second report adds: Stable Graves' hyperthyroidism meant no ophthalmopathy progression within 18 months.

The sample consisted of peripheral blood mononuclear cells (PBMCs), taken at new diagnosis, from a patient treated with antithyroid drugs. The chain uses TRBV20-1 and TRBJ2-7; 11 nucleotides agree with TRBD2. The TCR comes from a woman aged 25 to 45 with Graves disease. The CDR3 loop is CSARDGLAGGYEQYF. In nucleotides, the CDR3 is TGCAGTGCTAGAGATGGCCTAGCGGGGGGATACGAGCAGTACTTC.